The source of this TCR beta chain is a study of blood T cell repertoires in COVID-19. Study overall: From the United States, Italy and Spain came samples of acute and convalescent COVID-19. The analysed material was cDNA or gDNA that came from T cells, B-cell-depleted T cells, or PBMCs.

Authors' processing steps: Amplification with reference gene primers provided the estimates of nucleated cell counts. Only in-frame clones appear in the TCRdb table, and some are missing; sequencing was by immunoSEQ multiplex PCR. V, J and clone size derive from that table, while D and trimming were established from the DNA sequence. The data contain approximately 280,000 clones, roughly 88% of them singletons. Specimen: peripheral blood. The TCR was taken from a young man with active or convalescent COVID-19.

The CDR3 region is CASSQEAGVTEAFF. CDR3 bases: TGTGCCAGCAGCCAAGAAGCAGGGGTAACTGAAGCTTTCTTT. The chain recombines TRBV3-1 (or the pseudogene TRBV3-2) with TRBJ1-1, with D perhaps matching TRBD1 (6 bases). V lost 0 bases and J lost 5, with 10 bases in between. Germline lookup yields CDR1 LGHDT and CDR2 YNNKEL (reference sequence). There are 14 residues in the CDR3.